This entry describes one T cell receptor (beta chain). The antigen is unknown. Produced via immunoSEQ multiplex PCR; TCRdb's table is partial and in-frame only. The sample lists tens of thousands of clones; approximately 80% were seen once. The data are from a study of PD-1 blockade in classical Hodgkin lymphoma. Points from the study as a whole: Causes of the repertoire differences remain undefined, possibly disease activity or prior therapy.

Time point of the sample: cycle 4 day 1 (C4D1), after around six weeks of nivolumab. No patient escaped relapse after autologous stem cell transplantation, and brentuximab vedotin exposure varied. Trimming pared 4 bases from V and 7 bases from J, leaving 14 bases between. This CDR3 comprises 15 residues. Germline-derived CDR1 and CDR2 are MGHRA and YSYEKL. The source of this sequence is a human donor with classical Hodgkin lymphoma. Specimen: peripheral blood mononuclear cells (PBMCs), collected before the fourth cycle of nivolumab. The chain uses TRBV4-1 and TRBJ1-6, with D possibly being TRBD1 (5 bases). The CDR3 loop reads CASSLESTVNSPLHF. Here the CDR3 DNA reads TGCGCCAGCAGCCTAGAATCGACAGTAAATTCACCCCTCCACTTT.